The clone carrying this TCR beta chain was counted a few times. Time point described: patch test 2, 6 weeks after DPC sensitization. Treatment given: therapeutic diphenylcyclopropenone sensitization with weekly scalp DPC. The study's library attached unique molecular identifiers to single cDNA molecules. Original processing notes: With a range of about 23,224 to 700,000, the median per sample was around 97,000 TCRs. One entry per CDR3 protein results from TCRdb running MiXCR on the RACE reads. These V and J calls are TCRdb output, not the study's own analysis. The data hold tens of thousands of distinct CDR3 sequences, with approximately 9% observed a single time. The data derive from a study of human T cells and chemical hapten exposure. Study overall: Patch tests of 0.01% DPC on the upper back were read at 6 days.

The sequence was collected from a woman aged 45-60 years with alopecia areata. Some clones in this sample may be carry-over from other donors' samples. Sequencing was performed on whole blood, taken in connection with sensitization to the hapten diphenylcyclopropenone (DPC).

CDR3 DNA sequence: TGTGCCAGCCGCGGGATTGACTATGGCTACACCTTC. It codes for CASRGIDYGYTF. This chain joins TRBV12-3 or TRBV12-4 and TRBJ1-2; D is ambiguous. CDR3 size: 12 residues. With 8 bases removed from V and 3 bases from J, the gap between germline ends came to 10 bases.